This section outlines one TCR beta chain sequence together with its context. The antigen remains undetermined. The sample originates from a study of T cell responses to AZD1222 COVID-19 vaccine. Study findings and constraints: Across spike, vaccine-associated CD4 TCRs were found, dominant at 160-218 and 743-854.

Produced via immunoSEQ multiplex PCR; TCRdb's table is partial and in-frame only. This sample has approximately 35,000 clones, with around nine tenths found just once. There are 13 residues in the CDR3. CDR1 SGHAT and CDR2 FQNNGV come from the germline V gene. The germline V and J ends were trimmed by 1 base and 6 bases, with 9 bases remaining between them. Sequences were derived from peripheral blood, sampled on day 0 of AZD1222 vaccination. The clonotype originates from an adult in good health. The chain recombines TRBV11-2 with TRBJ1-2; D is undetermined. CDR3 region: CASSLVVRDGYTF. As DNA, the CDR3 is TGTGCCAGCAGCTTAGTCGTCCGGGATGGCTACACCTTC.